This paragraph reports one TCR beta chain. What it recognizes is unknown. Profiling relied on immunoSEQ multiplex PCR, and the TCRdb table lists in-frame clones only, not all of them. The data show roughly 61,000 clones, with about 91% seen just once and roughly 10% held by the top ten. Germline loops: CDR1 SGHVS, CDR2 FNYEAQ. The V segment lost 5 bases and the J segment 5 bases; nucleotides outside the gene matches: 8. There are 16 residues in the CDR3. The source of the sample is a study of PD-1 blockade in classical Hodgkin lymphoma. Study background: The patients were dosed with nivolumab 3 mg/kg, infused intravenously every 2 weeks. Findings and caveats of the study: Before treatment, TCR diversity in newly diagnosed patients was reportedly lower than in healthy donors.

Each patient's relapse followed autologous stem cell transplantation, and brentuximab vedotin exposure varied. The specimen comprised peripheral blood mononuclear cells (PBMCs), sampled before the second cycle of nivolumab. This TCR was sampled from a human donor with classical Hodgkin lymphoma. V gene TRBV7-6 combines with J gene TRBJ2-2; the match to TRBD2 covers 10 bases. CDR3 residues: CASSPPSGSFTGELFF. CDR3 sequence (DNA): TGTGCCAGCAGCCCTCCTAGCGGGAGTTTTACCGGGGAGCTGTTTTTT.